This TCR beta chain was obtained from a study of PD-1 blockade in classical Hodgkin lymphoma. Sequenced by immunoSEQ multiplex PCR; TCRdb stores in-frame clones only, minus some. This sample yields around 65,000 clones, of which around 87% are seen a single time; about 15% belongs to the top ten. The CDR3 totals 15 residues. The V segment lost 8 bases and the J segment 1 base; nucleotides outside the gene matches: 13. Germline CDR1 reads SQVTM; CDR2 reads ANQGSEA. Overall study findings and caveats: Newly diagnosed and completely responding patients shared comparable baseline diversity.

This clone was observed a single time. What it binds is unknown. The patients all showed relapse after autologous stem cell transplantation, while their brentuximab vedotin exposure varied. This sequence originates from a human donor with classical Hodgkin lymphoma. This chain joins TRBV29-1 and TRBJ1-1; TRBD1 agrees at 7 bases. The material sequenced was peripheral blood mononuclear cells (PBMCs), taken at baseline. The CDR3 here is CSTPRGGQPNTEAFF. The CDR3 DNA follows: TGCAGCACCCCGAGGGGGGGACAGCCGAACACTGAAGCTTTCTTT.